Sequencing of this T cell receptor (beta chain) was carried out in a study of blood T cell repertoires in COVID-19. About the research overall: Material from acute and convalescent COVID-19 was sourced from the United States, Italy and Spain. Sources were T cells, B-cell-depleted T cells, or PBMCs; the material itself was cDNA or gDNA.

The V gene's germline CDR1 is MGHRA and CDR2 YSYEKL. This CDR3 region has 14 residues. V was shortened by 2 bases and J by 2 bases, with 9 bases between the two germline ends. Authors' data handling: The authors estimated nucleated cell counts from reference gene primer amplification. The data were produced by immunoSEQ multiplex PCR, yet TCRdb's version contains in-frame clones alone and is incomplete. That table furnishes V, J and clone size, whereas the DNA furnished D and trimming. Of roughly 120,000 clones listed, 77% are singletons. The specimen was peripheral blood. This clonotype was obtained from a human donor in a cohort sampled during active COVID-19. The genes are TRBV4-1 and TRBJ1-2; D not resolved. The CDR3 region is CASSQKAGNYGYTF. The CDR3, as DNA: TGCGCCAGCAGCCAAAAAGCGGGGAACTATGGCTACACCTTC.